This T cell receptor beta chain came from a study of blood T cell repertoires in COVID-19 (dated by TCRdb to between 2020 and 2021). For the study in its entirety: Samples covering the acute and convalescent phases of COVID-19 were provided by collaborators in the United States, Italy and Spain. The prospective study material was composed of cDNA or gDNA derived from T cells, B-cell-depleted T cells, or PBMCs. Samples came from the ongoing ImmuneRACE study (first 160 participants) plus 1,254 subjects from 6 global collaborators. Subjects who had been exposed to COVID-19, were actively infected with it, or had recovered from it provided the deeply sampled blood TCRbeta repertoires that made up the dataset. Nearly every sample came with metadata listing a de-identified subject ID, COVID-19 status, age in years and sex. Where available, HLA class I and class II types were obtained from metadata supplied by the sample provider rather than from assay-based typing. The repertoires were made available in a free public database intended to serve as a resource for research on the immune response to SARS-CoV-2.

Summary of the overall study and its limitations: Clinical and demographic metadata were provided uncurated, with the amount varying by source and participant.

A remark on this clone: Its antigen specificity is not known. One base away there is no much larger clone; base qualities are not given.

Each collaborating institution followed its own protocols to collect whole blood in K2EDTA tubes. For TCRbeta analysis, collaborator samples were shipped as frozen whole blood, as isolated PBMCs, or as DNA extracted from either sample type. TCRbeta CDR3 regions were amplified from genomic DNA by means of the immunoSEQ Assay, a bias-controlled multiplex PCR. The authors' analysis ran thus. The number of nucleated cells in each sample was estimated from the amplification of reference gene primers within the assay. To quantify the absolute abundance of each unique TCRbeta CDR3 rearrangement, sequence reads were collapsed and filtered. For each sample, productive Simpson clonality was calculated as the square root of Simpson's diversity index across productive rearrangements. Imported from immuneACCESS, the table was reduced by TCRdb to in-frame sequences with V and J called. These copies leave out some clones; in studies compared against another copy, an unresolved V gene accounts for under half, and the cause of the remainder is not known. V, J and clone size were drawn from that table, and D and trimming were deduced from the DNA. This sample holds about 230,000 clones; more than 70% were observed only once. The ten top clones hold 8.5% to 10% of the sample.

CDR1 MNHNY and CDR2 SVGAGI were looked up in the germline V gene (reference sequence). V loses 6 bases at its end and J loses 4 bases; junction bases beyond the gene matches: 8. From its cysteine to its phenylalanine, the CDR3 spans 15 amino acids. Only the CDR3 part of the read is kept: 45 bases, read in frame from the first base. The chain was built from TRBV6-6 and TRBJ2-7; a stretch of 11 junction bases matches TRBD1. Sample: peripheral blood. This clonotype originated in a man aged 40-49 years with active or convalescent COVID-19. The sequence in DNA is TGTGCCAGCAGAACCGGGACAGGGGGTTTTTACGAGCAGTACTTC. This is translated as CASRTGTGGFYEQYF.